This entry features one TCR beta chain sequence. These data are taken from a study of STAT5B mutations in CD4+ large granular lymphocyte leukemia. Sequencing was performed with immunoSEQ multiplex PCR; in TCRdb, only in-frame clones are kept and a portion is missing. The sample carries about 45,000 clones, just over 85% recorded once. CDR3 size: 15 residues. V was cut by 4 bases and J by 3 bases, with 13 bases left in between. Germline loops: CDR1 SGHNT, CDR2 YYREEE (reference sequence). V usage is TRBV5-4 and J usage is TRBJ1-4; D possibly corresponds to TRBD1 (5 bases). Sequenced sample: CD4+ T cells from blood buffy coats. The sequence came from a human donor in good health. CDR3 sequence reads: CASSERLGPNEKLFF. The CDR3 bases are TGTGCCAGCAGCGAACGGTTGGGGCCTAATGAAAAACTGTTTTTT.